This entry concerns a single T cell receptor beta chain. 5'RACE primed at constant segments yielded TCR alpha and TCR beta cDNA libraries bearing sample barcodes and UMIs. TCRdb analysed the 5' RACE reads with MiXCR anew, one entry per CDR3 protein. The sample has 200,000 to 300,000 distinct CDR3 sequences; over 15% are singletons. The data stem from a study of T-cell memory formation after mild COVID-19. The CDR3 has 16 amino acids. V gave up 0 bases and J gave up 3 bases, with 14 bases separating them. CDR1 and CDR2 from the germline V gene are LNHNV and YYDKDF (reference sequence). The clonotype comes from a man aged 18 to 30 who had mild COVID-19 (a few samples of this study predate the infection). Cell type and time point are not known. Input material: PBMCs or a T cell subset sorted from them (not recorded which). The chain links TRBV15 to TRBJ2-5; weak D call: TRBD2 (7 bases). The CDR3 nucleotides read TGTGCCACCAGCAGAGACGAGGGGAGGGGGAAAGAGACCCAGTACTTC. Its protein is CATSRDEGRGKETQYF.